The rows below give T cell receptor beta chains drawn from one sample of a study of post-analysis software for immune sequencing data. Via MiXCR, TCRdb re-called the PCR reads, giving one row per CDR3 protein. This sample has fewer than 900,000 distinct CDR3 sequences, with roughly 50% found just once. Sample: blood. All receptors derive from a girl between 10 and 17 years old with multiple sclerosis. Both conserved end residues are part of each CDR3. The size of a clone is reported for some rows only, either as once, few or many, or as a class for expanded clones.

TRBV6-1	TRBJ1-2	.	CASTQGHHNYGYTF
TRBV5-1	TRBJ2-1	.	CASSFRRARNEQFF
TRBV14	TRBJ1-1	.	CASSQRSPRNTEAFF
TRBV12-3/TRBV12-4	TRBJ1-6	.	CASSGDRSSYNSPLHF
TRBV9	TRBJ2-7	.	CASSGSGTTRDEQYF
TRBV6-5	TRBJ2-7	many	CASRRDYEQYF
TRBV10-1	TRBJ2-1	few	CASSESTVRTIGGNEQFF
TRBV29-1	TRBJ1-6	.	CSATDGDNSPLHF
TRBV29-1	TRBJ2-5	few	CSVSQGASETQYF
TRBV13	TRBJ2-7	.	CASSAGLAGSHEQYF
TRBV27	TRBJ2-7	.	CASSHGDLYEQYF
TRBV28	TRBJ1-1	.	CVSSSQWAEAFF
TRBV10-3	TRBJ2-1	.	CAISELGHEQFF
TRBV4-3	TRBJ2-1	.	CASSPVNPGRWANEQFF
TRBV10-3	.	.	CAISEPGQGDCEQYF
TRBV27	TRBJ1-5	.	CASSLKMEGQDAQHF
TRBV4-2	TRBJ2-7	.	CASGGGTEQYF
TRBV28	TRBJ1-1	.	CASSGAGQGASEAFF
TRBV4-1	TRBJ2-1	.	CASSQDRAIEQFF
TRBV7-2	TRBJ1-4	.	CASSTGQGTNEKRFF
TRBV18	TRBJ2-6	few	CASSPLGPGANVLTF
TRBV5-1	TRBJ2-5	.	CASSFTSGGNEQYF
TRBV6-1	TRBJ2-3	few	CASSGAGVRDTQYF
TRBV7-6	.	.	CASSKKREVFHEQYF
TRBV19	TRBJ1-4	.	CASSIGGGPNEKLFF
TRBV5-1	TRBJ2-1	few	CASSSIPGQGYNEQFF
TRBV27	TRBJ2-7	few	CASSFIPLAGDLYEQYF
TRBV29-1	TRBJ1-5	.	CSASETVGDQSQHF
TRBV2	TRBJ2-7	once	CASTRDRVSYEQYF
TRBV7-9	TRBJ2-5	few	CASSLASLTAGTQYF
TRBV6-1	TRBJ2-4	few	CASSEWTSGSKNIQYF
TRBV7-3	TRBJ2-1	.	CASSPLSGMGYNEQFF
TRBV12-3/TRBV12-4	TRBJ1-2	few	CASSSGTGGPDGYTF
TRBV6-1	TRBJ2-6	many	CASSEDEGSGANVLTF
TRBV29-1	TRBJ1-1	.	CSVTRGAVNTEAFF
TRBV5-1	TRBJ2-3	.	CASSSPPGLRMADTQYF
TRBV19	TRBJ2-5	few	CASSGAGKETQYF
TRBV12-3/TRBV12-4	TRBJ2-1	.	CASSGPRGRSYNEQFF
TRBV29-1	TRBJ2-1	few	CSVEELAGGLANEQFF
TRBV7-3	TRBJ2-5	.	CASSPNLGASPPPETQYF
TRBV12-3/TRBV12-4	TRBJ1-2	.	CACDIGGGDGYTF